This T cell receptor (beta chain) was identified in a study of shared clonotypes between healthy human individuals. Study results and limitations: Blood alone was sampled, and tissue repertoires likely differ. The donor pool, a small one, limited the genetic and exposure-history diversity represented.

300 ng DNA, about 30,000 T cell genomes, went into unsorted PBMC replicate PCRs. Unsorted PBMC DNA sequencing spanned ten immunoSEQ deep assay plates. The data were produced by immunoSEQ multiplex PCR, yet TCRdb's version contains in-frame clones alone and is incomplete. Here the sample spans fewer than 700,000 clones, around three quarters being singletons. Germline values: CDR1 MRHNA, CDR2 SNTAGT. The V gene end was trimmed by 6 bases and the J gene end by 7 bases; junction bases not matched to a gene: 7. The CDR3 is made up of 16 amino acids. This clone has a count of ten or more. Its specificity is not known. In the same sample, other DNA sequences code for this CDR3.

The sequence derives from a middle-aged woman in good health. Some clones in this sample may be carry-over from other donors' samples. Sequencing used PBMCs. V is TRBV6-4 and J is TRBJ2-2, with 14 positions matching TRBD2. The CDR3 protein is CASSAGTSGSVGELFF. The CDR3 DNA follows: TGTGCCAGCAGCGCCGGGACTAGCGGGAGTGTCGGGGAGCTGTTTTTT.